This section outlines one T cell receptor beta chain sequence together with its context. Other nucleotide sequences in the sample specify the same CDR3. This sample was included in a study of shared clonotypes between healthy human individuals. With 0 bases removed from V and 3 bases from J, the gap between germline ends came to 2 bases. The CDR3 has 12 residues. In germline, CDR1 is GTSNPN, CDR2 SVGIG (reference sequence). Running of the assay took place at deep level. TCRdb keeps only in-frame clones here, not all; method: immunoSEQ multiplex PCR. The table lists some 2.1 million clones, about 95% of them singletons, with roughly 1.1% in the top ten. Naive CD8 cells lacked CD45RO, underwent positive selection for CCR7 and left out terminally differentiated effector memory CD45RA+ cells.

The sequenced sample consisted of naive CD8+ T cells sorted from blood. The clonotype comes from a man aged 18 to 30 in good health. The chain is built from TRBV30 and TRBJ2-2; D is uncertain. The DNA for the CDR3 is TGTGCCTGGAGTGTATACACCGGGGAGCTGTTTTTT. This encodes CAWSVYTGELFF.